This T cell receptor beta chain was recorded in a study of blood T cell repertoires in COVID-19. The CDR3 is 13 residues long. CDR1 is KGHSH and CDR2 is LQKENI in the germline V gene. V lost 3 bases and J 5 bases, leaving 10 bases between the germline ends. Profiled with immunoSEQ multiplex PCR; TCRdb holds only in-frame clones, not every one. The repertoire consists of roughly 270,000 clones, with about 85% occurring once and the leading ten covering 2.5%. Ages ranged from about 18 to 89 years, with residence in 24 US areas. The specimen was PBMCs or T cells enriched from blood (not recorded which). The clonotype was recovered from a woman aged 45-60 years who had recovered from COVID-19. The V gene is TRBV18, the J gene TRBJ2-5; D not certain. The CDR3 DNA sequence: TGTGCCAGCTCACCGGAGCGTTTCGAGACCCAGTACTTC. Amino acid sequence: CASSPERFETQYF.